The clone carrying this T cell receptor (beta chain) was found a few times. Its antigen is not identified. The data are from a study of CD8 T cells in ankylosing spondylitis. Study-level results: From matched ankylosing spondylitis synovial fluid, disease-linked clones were reportedly recovered at significantly enriched levels. Typical of ankylosing spondylitis blood, it appeared, was a TCR beta motif of under 10 highly homologous variants.

This CDR3 is built from 15 residues. CDR1 MNHEY and CDR2 SVGAGI come from the germline V gene. Unmatched junction bases numbered 7, after V lost 4 bases and J lost 5 bases. Quantitative 5'-RACE with molecular barcodes was used to make the TCR beta libraries. TCRdb reanalysed the 5' RACE reads using MiXCR and keeps one entry per CDR3 protein. Here the sample spans around 440,000 distinct CDR3 sequences, 15% to 20% being singletons. This chain joins TRBV6-5 and TRBJ2-5, with 10 positions matching TRBD2. The specimen was blood, either unsorted or a sorted T cell fraction (not recorded which). This clonotype was obtained from a male donor with ankylosing spondylitis. CDR3 in amino acids: CASSSRGSGGETQYF. The DNA for the CDR3 is TGTGCCAGCAGTTCCCGGGGTAGCGGGGGGGAGACCCAGTACTTC.